The T cell receptor (beta chain) described here comes from a study of OX40 agonist ivuxolimab in advanced cancers. General study points: In CD8+ T cells, expanded clones were on average more numerous than in CD4+.

As to this clone: The antigen remains undetermined.

The CDR3 is made up of 12 amino acids. V was shortened by 6 bases and J by 7 bases, with 12 bases between the two germline ends. Germline loops: CDR1 MDHEN, CDR2 SYDVKM. Only in-frame clones appear in the TCRdb table, and some are missing; sequencing was by immunoSEQ multiplex PCR. The sample includes some 100,000 clones, 80% to 95% of them seen just once. The source of this sequence is an adult with an advanced solid tumor such as melanoma, head and neck, liver or kidney cancer. The J gene is TRBJ1-2, the V gene TRBV28; D is possibly TRBD1 (6 bases). The source was CD4+ or CD8+ T cells sorted from blood, collected in a trial of the OX40 agonist ivuxolimab. The CDR3, as DNA: TGTGCCAGCAGACTACAGGGAATTGGCTACACCTTC. The encoded protein is CASRLQGIGYTF.